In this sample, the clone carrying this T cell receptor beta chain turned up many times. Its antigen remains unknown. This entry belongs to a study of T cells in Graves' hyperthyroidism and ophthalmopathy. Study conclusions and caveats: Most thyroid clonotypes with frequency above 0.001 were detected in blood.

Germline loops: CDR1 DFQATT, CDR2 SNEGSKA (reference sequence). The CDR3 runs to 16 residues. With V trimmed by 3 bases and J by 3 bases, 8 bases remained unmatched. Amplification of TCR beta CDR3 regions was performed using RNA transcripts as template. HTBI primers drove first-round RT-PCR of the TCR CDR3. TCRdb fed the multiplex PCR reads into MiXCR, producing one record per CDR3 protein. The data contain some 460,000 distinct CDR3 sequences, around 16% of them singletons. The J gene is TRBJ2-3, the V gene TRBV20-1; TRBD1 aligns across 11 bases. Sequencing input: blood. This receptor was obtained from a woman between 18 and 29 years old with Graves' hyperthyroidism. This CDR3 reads CSARVRTGGRTDTQYF. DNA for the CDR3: TGCAGTGCTAGGGTCCGGACAGGGGGCCGGACAGATACGCAGTATTTT.